The subject of this entry is one TCR beta chain. The sample comes from a study of T cell responses to AZD1222 COVID-19 vaccine. Measured with immunoSEQ multiplex PCR; TCRdb has only the in-frame clones, and not every one. The table lists under 110,000 clones, less than 90% of them singletons, with 16% in the top ten. Trimming removed 7 bases from V and 8 bases from J, with 12 bases in between. CDR3 length: 13 amino acids. CDR1 and CDR2 from the germline V gene are LGHDT and YNNKEL (reference sequence). The gene calls are TRBV3-1 (or the pseudogene TRBV3-2) and TRBJ1-6; perhaps TRBD1 as D (6 bases). The source material was peripheral blood, sampled on day 0 of AZD1222 vaccination. This receptor was identified in an adult in good health. The DNA of the CDR3 is TGTGCCAGCACGATGAACAGGGATTCACCCCTCCACTTT. Translation gives CASTMNRDSPLHF.